Each of the 18 T cell receptor beta chains below was sequenced from the same sample in a study of T cells in Graves' hyperthyroidism and ophthalmopathy. Amplified regions were TCR beta CDR3 sequences from RNA transcripts. HTBI primers were used for first-round RT-PCR of the TCR CDR3. Via MiXCR, TCRdb re-called the multiplex PCR reads, giving one row per CDR3 protein. The sample has a few hundred thousand distinct CDR3 sequences; more than 15% are singletons. Sequencing was performed on blood. Receptors originate from a woman aged 25 to 39 with Graves' ophthalmopathy.

This clonotype occurred many times. V usage is TRBV30 and J usage is TRBJ2-7; TRBD1 or TRBD2 may be the D gene (6 bases each). CDR1 GTSNPN and CDR2 SVGIG come from the germline V gene (reference sequence). The CDR3 spans 14 residues. Trimming left V 4 bases short and J 5 bases short, with 18 bases between. CDR3 DNA: TGTGCCTGGATGGGGGCGGGAACTTGGAACGAGCAGTACTTC. It codes for CAWMGAGTWNEQYF.

This clonotype was observed a handful of times. The gene calls are TRBV24-1 and TRBJ2-1, with 7 bases fitting TRBD1. V gave up 3 bases and J gave up 5 bases; unmatched junction bases: 9. Germline V gene lookup returns CDR1 KGHDR and CDR2 SFDVKD. The CDR3 is 16 residues long. The CDR3 nucleotides are TGTGCCACCAGTGATCCCGGGACAGACCGTAACAATGAGCAGTTCTTC. As protein: CATSDPGTDRNNEQFF.

The table lists this clonotype with a few counts. The CDR3 loop is CASKGSGGTQNEQFF. The CDR3 DNA follows: TGTGCCAGCAAGGGCAGCGGGGGGACCCAGAATGAGCAGTTCTTC. The genes are TRBV6-1 and TRBJ2-1; 9 positions match TRBD2. V lost 7 bases, J lost 7 bases, and 11 bases stayed unmatched. The CDR3 contains 15 residues. The V gene's germline CDR1 is MNHNS and CDR2 SASEGT.

The sample holds a few counts of this clonotype. The chain uses TRBV28 and TRBJ2-7, with 8 bases identical to TRBD2. The V segment lost 7 bases and the J segment 4 bases; nucleotides outside the gene matches: 0. The germline gives CDR1 MDHEN, CDR2 SYDVKM. This CDR3 has 11 amino acids. CDR3 sequence reads: CASIAGYEQYF. CDR3 in DNA: TGTGCCAGCATAGCGGGGTACGAGCAGTACTTC.

This clonotype has at least ten counts. The gene calls are TRBV6-1 and TRBJ2-5, with a weak D call TRBD2 (6 bases). The germline V gene has CDR1 MNHNS and CDR2 SASEGT. Trimming cost V 2 bases and J 5 bases, with 15 bases left between them. CDR3 length: 15 residues. Written as DNA, the CDR3 is TGTGCCAGCAGTGAAATAGGGAGGCTGGAGGAGACCCAGTACTTC. Protein: CASSEIGRLEETQYF.

This clonotype showed up just a few times. The chain links TRBV28 to TRBJ1-2; TRBD1 is a possible D gene (5 bases). The CDR3 consists of 14 residues. Germline V lookup: CDR1 MDHEN, CDR2 SYDVKM. V lost 2 bases to trimming and J lost 1 base, with 8 bases between them. CDR3 residues: CASSLQGNNYGYTF. The CDR3 DNA reads as TGTGCCAGCAGTTTACAGGGAAATAACTATGGCTACACCTTC.

The table lists this clonotype with a few counts. The genes are TRBV12-3 or TRBV12-4 and TRBJ2-3; D might be TRBD1 (5 bases). CDR3 length: 17 residues. V was trimmed by 0 bases and J by 0 bases, leaving 13 bases between them. Here the CDR3 DNA reads TGTGCCAGCAGTTTAGCGCAGGGTCGAATTAGCACAGATACGCAGTATTTT. It is translated as CASSLAQGRISTDTQYF.

There are many counts of this clonotype. V is TRBV12-3 or TRBV12-4 and J is TRBJ2-3; 7 nucleotides agree with TRBD2. V gave up 3 bases and J gave up 1 base; unmatched junction bases: 4. The CDR3 is 15 amino acids. The CDR3 region is CASSLMAGGTDTQYF. The CDR3 DNA reads as TGTGCCAGCAGTTTGATGGCGGGGGGCACAGATACGCAGTATTTT.

This clonotype showed up just a few times. The genes are TRBV19 and TRBJ1-1, with D possibly TRBD1 on 5 matching bases. V was pared by 9 bases and J by 0 bases, with 11 bases between. CDR3 length: 13 amino acids. The germline V gene encodes CDR1 LNHDA and CDR2 SQIVND (reference sequence). In nucleotides, the CDR3 is TGTGCCAGCCGGGAGGGACTGAACACTGAAGCTTTCTTT. Translated: CASREGLNTEAFF.

Many counts were recorded for this clonotype. The V gene is TRBV6-1, the J gene TRBJ2-7; D uncertain. Between the trimmed V and J ends, which lost 6 bases and 2 bases, there was a span of 17 bases. CDR1 is MNHNS and CDR2 is SASEGT in the germline V gene. The CDR3 consists of 15 residues. The CDR3 is CASSPWTMGTYEQYF. For the CDR3, the DNA is TGTGCCAGCAGCCCCTGGACGATGGGAACCTACGAGCAGTACTTC.

This clonotype was detected ten times or more. The chain uses TRBV2 and TRBJ2-7, with TRBD2 matching over 9 bases. There are 16 residues in the CDR3. Germline values: CDR1 SNHLY, CDR2 FYNNEI. V gave up 5 bases and J gave up 2 bases; unmatched junction bases: 10. Here the CDR3 DNA reads TGTGCCAGCAGTCCCCACGGCGCGGGGGGGGCCTACGAGCAGTACTTC. As protein: CASSPHGAGGAYEQYF.

This sequence joins TRBV15 and TRBJ2-2; D possibly corresponds to TRBD2 (6 bases). Trimming left V 2 bases short and J 2 bases short, with 15 bases between. Germline CDR1 LNHNV, CDR2 YYDKDF (reference sequence). There are 17 residues in the CDR3. The CDR3: CATSRPFSGVNTGELFF. The CDR3 region has the DNA TGTGCCACCAGCAGACCCTTTAGCGGAGTTAACACCGGGGAGCTGTTTTTT.

There are a few counts of this clonotype. The rearrangement joins TRBV30 to TRBJ2-2; TRBD1 might be the D (6 bases). Trimming removed 5 bases from V and 5 bases from J, with 9 bases in between. CDR1 and CDR2 (germline): GTSNPN, SVGIG (reference sequence). This CDR3 contains 12 residues. DNA of the CDR3: TGTGCCTGGGCCCAGGGGACCGGGGAGCTGTTTTTT. Its translation is CAWAQGTGELFF. Combining the CDR3 with reference TRBV30 and TRBJ2-2 gives the whole variable domain SQTIHQWPATLVQPVGSPLSLECTVEGTSNPNLYWYRQAAGRGLQLLFYSVGIGQISSEVPQNLSASRPQDRQFILSSKKLLLSDSGFYLCAWAQGTGELFFGEGSRLTVL.

This clonotype was counted at least ten times. CDR3 DNA sequence: TGTGCCAGCAGTGCCCTAGGCCATGGAAACATTCAGTACTTC. Its translation is CASSALGHGNIQYF. The V call is TRBV6-1, the J call TRBJ2-4; unclear D gene. Germline-derived CDR1 and CDR2 are MNHNS and SASEGT. Trimming shortened V by 4 bases and J by 6 bases, and 13 bases separated the two germline ends. The CDR3 covers 14 residues.

The chain carries TRBV19 and TRBJ1-5; D is possibly TRBD1 (5 bases). Per the germline V gene, CDR1 is LNHDA and CDR2 is SQIVND (reference sequence). The CDR3 has 14 amino acids. V was clipped by 8 bases and J by 6 bases, with 17 bases between them. The chain's CDR3 is CASRLGDDVQPQHF. Written as DNA, the CDR3 is TGTGCCAGTCGCCTAGGGGATGACGTTCAGCCCCAGCATTTT.

This clonotype was found many times. This chain uses TRBV28 with TRBJ2-7, with 13 bases aligning to TRBD2. V was clipped by 5 bases and J by 2 bases; unmatched bases: 6. This CDR3 comprises 16 residues. Germline values: CDR1 MDHEN, CDR2 SYDVKM. The CDR3 loop reads CASSLRLAGGTYEQYF. CDR3 DNA sequence: TGTGCCAGCAGTCTTCGACTAGCGGGAGGTACCTACGAGCAGTACTTC.

Regarding this clonotype: A much larger clone lies one base from this, so it may be a read error. The chain combines TRBV9 with TRBJ2-4, with D tentatively TRBD1 or TRBD2 (5 bases each). V lost 4 bases to trimming and J lost 8 bases, with 19 bases between them. This CDR3 has 15 residues. Germline V gene lookup returns CDR1 SGDLS and CDR2 YYNGEE. Written as DNA, the CDR3 is TGTGCCAGCAGCTCGGGGACGTTAGGGGAATACATTCAGTACTTC. It specifies CASSSGTLGEYIQYF.

This clonotype was picked up many times. CDR3 nucleotide sequence: TGTGCCAGCTCACTCGGACAGGGCGAGCAGTTCTTC. This codes for CASSLGQGEQFF. The chain has TRBV18 and TRBJ2-1; TRBD1 matches 8 bases. CDR1 is KGHSH, CDR2 LQKENI, per germline. The CDR3 totals 12 residues. The trim removed 4 bases at V and 10 bases at J, leaving 3 bases unmatched.